This T cell receptor (beta chain) comes out of a study of T-cell reconstitution after alpha-beta-depleted transplantation in children. Findings and limits, study-wide: T-cell counts and diversity at one year following transplant were attributed mainly to newly produced T cells. About two months after transplant, alpha-beta T cells reportedly came from several hundred expanded graft clones. Elevated TCRbeta diversity at day 60 was traced, in some patients, to surviving recipient T cells and thymic progenitors.

Preparation of the TCRbeta library was carried out with unique molecular identifiers. TCRdb reprocessed the PCR reads with MiXCR, giving one entry per CDR3 protein. The sample records some 80,000 distinct CDR3 sequences, approximately 18% being singletons. As concerns this clonotype: Its antigen remains unidentified.

The CDR3 runs to 16 residues. V lost 1 base and J lost 12; bases outside the gene matches: 13. Germline V gives CDR1 MGHRA, CDR2 YSYEKL. V is TRBV4-1 and J is TRBJ2-1; 9 bases match TRBD2. The sequenced sample was PBMCs, mostly from graft donor cells, obtained 360 days after TCRalphabeta/CD19-depleted stem cell transplant. This receptor was taken from a male patient between 2 and 15 years old who had a stem cell transplant for acute lymphoblastic leukemia, so the T cells may come from the graft donor. The CDR3 DNA sequence: TGCGCCAGCAGCCAAGTAGCGGGAGAGCCGACCTTCCTGCAGTTCTTC. Its protein product is CASSQVAGEPTFLQFF.